The sequence of this T cell receptor beta chain was determined in a study of cytomegalovirus exposure and HLA in healthy donors. CDR1 SNHLY and CDR2 FYNNEI come from the germline V gene. The CDR3 length is 13 residues. V was clipped by 4 bases and J by 5 bases, with 9 bases between them. The study's findings and limits: Whilst most TCR sequences proved rare, a subset of public TCRs occurred across many donors. The study put 160 or so TCR beta chains on its list as cytomegalovirus-associated. The classifier reportedly diagnosed cytomegalovirus status with high specificity and sensitivity.

Worth noting for this clone: Its antigen remains unidentified.

The protocol was immunoSEQ multiplex PCR, while the TCRdb copy is restricted to in-frame clones and leaves out a portion. The sample contains 250,000 or so clones, about 90% of which appear only once. The source material was PBMCs. The clonotype originates from a man between 18 and 35 years old in good health and CMV-seropositive. The chain recombines TRBV2 with TRBJ2-1; no definite D call. The CDR3 region has the DNA TGTGCCAGCAGTGGAGACATCAACAATGAGCAGTTCTTC. Translation: CASSGDINNEQFF.